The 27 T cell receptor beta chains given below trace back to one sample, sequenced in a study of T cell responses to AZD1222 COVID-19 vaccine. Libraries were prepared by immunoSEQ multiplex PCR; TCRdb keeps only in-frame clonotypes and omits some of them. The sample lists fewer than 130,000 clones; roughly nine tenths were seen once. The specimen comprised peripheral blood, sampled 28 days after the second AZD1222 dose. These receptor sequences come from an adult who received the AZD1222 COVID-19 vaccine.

CDR3 DNA sequence: TGTGCCAGCAGCCGCCTCAATCAGGGACTTGGTGGCTACACCTTC. This encodes CASSRLNQGLGGYTF. This chain links TRBV7-9 with TRBJ1-2, with D possibly being TRBD1 (5 bases). Germline lookup yields CDR1 SEHNR and CDR2 FQNEAQ (reference sequence). This CDR3 spans 15 amino acids. V was cut by 5 bases and J by 7 bases, with 20 bases left in between.

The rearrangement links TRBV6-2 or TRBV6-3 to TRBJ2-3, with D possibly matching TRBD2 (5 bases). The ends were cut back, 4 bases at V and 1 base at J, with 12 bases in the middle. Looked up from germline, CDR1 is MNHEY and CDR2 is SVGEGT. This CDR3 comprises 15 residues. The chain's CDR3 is CASSSVGDGTDTQYF. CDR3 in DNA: TGTGCCAGCAGTTCCGTCGGGGATGGCACAGATACGCAGTATTTT.

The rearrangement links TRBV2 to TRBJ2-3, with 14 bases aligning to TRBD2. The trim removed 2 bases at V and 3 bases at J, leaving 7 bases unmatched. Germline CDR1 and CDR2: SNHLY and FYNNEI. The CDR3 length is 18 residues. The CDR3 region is CASSEIRLAGGLTDTQYF. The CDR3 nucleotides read TGTGCCAGCAGTGAAATAAGACTAGCGGGAGGGTTGACAGATACGCAGTATTTT.

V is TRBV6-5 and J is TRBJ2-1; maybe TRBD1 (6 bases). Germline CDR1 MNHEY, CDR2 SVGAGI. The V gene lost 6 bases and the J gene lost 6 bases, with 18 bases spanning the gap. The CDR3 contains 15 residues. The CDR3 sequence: CASRPTGTSSNEQFF. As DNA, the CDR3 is TGTGCCAGCAGACCAACCGGGACATCTAGCAATGAGCAGTTCTTC.

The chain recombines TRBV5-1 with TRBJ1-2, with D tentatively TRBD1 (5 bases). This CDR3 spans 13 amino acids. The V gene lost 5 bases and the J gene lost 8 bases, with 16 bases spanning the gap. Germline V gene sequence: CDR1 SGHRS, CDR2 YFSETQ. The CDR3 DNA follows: TGCGCCAGCAGGAGGGACGGCGCTGGGGGCTACACCTTC. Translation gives CASRRDGAGGYTF.

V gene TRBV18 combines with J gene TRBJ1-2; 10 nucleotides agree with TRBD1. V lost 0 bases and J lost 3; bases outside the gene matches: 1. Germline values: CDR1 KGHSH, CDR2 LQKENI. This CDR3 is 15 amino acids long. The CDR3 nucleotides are TGTGCCAGCTCACCACCGGGGACAGGGGACTATGGCTACACCTTC. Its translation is CASSPPGTGDYGYTF. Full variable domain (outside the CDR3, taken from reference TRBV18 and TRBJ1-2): NAGVMQNPRHLVRRRGQEARLRCSPMKGHSHVYWYRQLPEEGLKFMVYLQKENIIDESGMPKERFSAEFPKEGPSILRIQQVVRGDSAAYFCASSPPGTGDYGYTFGSGTRLTVV.

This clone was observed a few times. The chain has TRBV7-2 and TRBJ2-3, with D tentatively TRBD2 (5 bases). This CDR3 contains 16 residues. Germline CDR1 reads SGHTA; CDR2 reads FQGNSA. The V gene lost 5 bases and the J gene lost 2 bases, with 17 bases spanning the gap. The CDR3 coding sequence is TGTGCCAGCAGCCCGGGTTTGTGGCGGGTCACAGATACGCAGTATTTT. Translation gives CASSPGLWRVTDTQYF.

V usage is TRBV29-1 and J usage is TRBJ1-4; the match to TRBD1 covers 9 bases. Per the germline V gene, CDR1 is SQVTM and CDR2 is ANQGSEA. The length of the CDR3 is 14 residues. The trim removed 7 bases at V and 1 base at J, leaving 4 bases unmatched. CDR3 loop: CSATGGGTNEKLFF. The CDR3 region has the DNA TGCAGCGCGACAGGGGGGGGAACTAATGAAAAACTGTTTTTT.

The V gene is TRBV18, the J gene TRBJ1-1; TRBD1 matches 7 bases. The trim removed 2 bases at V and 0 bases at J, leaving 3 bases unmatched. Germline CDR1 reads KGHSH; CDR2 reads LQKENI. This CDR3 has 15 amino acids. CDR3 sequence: CASSPDRVMNTEAFF. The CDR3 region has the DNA TGTGCCAGCTCACCAGACAGGGTCATGAACACTGAAGCTTTCTTT.

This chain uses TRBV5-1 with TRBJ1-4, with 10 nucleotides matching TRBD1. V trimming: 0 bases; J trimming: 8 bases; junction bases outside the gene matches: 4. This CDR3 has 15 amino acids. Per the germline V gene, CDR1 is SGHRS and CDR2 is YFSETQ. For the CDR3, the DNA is TGCGCCAGCAGCTTGGCCGGGACAGGGGAGGAAAAACTGTTTTTT. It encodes CASSLAGTGEEKLFF.

In DNA, the CDR3 is TGTGCCAGCAGCCTAAGTGGGGGACAGTCTCAAGAGACCCAGTACTTC. Its translation: CASSLSGGQSQETQYF. The V call is TRBV28, the J call TRBJ2-5, with 7 bases aligning to TRBD1. The CDR3 sequence is 16 residues long. With 6 bases clipped from V and 2 bases from J, the junction kept 12 bases outside the gene matches. Germline CDR1 reads MDHEN; CDR2 reads SYDVKM.

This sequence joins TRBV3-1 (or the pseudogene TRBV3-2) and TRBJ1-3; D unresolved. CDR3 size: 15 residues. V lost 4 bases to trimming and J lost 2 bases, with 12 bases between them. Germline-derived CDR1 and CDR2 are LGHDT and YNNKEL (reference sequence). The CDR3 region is CASSRNGSPGNTIYF. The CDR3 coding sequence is TGTGCCAGCAGCCGAAACGGGAGCCCTGGAAACACCATATATTTT.

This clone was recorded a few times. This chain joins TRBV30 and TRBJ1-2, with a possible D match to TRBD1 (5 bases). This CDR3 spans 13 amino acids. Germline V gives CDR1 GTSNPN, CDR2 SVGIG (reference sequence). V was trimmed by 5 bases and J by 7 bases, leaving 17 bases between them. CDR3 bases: TGTGCCTGGGCTCGCGGGGGGGAAACTGGCTACACCTTC. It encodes CAWARGGETGYTF.

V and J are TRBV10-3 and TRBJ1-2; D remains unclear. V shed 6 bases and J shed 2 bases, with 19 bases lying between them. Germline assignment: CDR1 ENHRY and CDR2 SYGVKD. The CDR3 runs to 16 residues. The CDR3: CAIRDITAEINYGYTF. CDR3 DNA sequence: TGTGCCATCAGGGATATAACGGCGGAGATCAACTATGGCTACACCTTC.

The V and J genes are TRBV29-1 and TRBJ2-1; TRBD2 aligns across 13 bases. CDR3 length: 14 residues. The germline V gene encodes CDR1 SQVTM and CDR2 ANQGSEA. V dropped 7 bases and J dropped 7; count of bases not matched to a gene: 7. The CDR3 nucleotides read TGCAGCGACAGACTAGCGGGAGGATCAAATGAGCAGTTCTTC. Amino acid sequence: CSDRLAGGSNEQFF.

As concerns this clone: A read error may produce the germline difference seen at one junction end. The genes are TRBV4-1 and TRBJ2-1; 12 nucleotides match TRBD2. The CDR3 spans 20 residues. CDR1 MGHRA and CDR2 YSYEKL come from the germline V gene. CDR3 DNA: TGCGCCAGCAACCAACTCTCGACTAGCGGGAGCCGCGGAAGTGTCAATGAGCAGTTCTTC. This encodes CASNQLSTSGSRGSVNEQFF.

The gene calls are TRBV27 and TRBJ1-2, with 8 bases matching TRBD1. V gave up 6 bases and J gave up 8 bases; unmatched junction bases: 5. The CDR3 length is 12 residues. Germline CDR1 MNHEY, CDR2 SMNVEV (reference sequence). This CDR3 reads CASRQGTGGYTF. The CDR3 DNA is TGTGCCAGCAGGCAAGGGACAGGCGGCTACACCTTC.

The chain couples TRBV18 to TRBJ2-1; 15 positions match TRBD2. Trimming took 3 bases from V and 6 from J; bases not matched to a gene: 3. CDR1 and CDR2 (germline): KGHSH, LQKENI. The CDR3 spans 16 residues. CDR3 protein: CASSPRTSGRVNEQFF. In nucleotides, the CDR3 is TGTGCCAGCTCACCGAGGACTAGCGGGAGGGTCAATGAGCAGTTCTTC.

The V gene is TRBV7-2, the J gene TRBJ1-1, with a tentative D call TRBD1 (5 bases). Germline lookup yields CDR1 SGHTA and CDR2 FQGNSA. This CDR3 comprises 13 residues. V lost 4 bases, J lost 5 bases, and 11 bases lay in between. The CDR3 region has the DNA TGTGCCAGCAGCTACCAGGGTAATACTGAAGCTTTCTTT. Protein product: CASSYQGNTEAFF. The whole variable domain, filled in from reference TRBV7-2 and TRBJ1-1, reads GAGVSQSPSNKVTEKGKDVELRCDPISGHTALYWYRQSLGQGLEFLIYFQGNSAPDKSGLPSDRFSAERTGGSVSTLTIQRTQQEDSAVYLCASSYQGNTEAFFGQGTRLTVV.

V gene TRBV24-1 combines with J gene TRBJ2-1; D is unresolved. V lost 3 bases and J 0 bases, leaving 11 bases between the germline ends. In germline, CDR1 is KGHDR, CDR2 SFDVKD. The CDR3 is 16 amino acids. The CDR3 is CATSDKQWGSYNEQFF. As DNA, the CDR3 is TGTGCCACCAGTGATAAACAGTGGGGCTCCTACAATGAGCAGTTCTTC.

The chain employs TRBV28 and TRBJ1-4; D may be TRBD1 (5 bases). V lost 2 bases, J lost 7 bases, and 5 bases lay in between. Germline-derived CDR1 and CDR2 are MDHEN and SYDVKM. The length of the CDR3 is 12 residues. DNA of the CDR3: TGTGCCAGCAGTTTAAGGGGTGAAAAACTGTTTTTT. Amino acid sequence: CASSLRGEKLFF. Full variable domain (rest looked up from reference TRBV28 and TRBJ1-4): DVKVTQSSRYLVKRTGEKVFLECVQDMDHENMFWYRQDPGLGLRLIYFSYDVKMKEKGDIPEGYSVSREKKERFSLILESASTNQTSMYLCASSLRGEKLFFGSGTQLSVL.

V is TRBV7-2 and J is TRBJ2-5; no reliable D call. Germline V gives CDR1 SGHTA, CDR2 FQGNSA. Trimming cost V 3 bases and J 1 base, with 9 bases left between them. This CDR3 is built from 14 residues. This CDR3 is CASSLQVAQETQYF. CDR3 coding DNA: TGTGCCAGCAGCTTGCAGGTGGCCCAAGAGACCCAGTACTTC.

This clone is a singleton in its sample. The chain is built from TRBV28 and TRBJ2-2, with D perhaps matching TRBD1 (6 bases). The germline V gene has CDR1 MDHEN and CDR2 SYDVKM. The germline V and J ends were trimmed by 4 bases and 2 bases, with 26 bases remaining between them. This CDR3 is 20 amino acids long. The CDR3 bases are TGTGCCAGCAGTTCCTCTTACAGATATCGGACAGAAGGTAACACCGGGGAGCTGTTTTTT. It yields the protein CASSSSYRYRTEGNTGELFF. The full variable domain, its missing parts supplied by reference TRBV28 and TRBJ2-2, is DVKVTQSSRYLVKRTGEKVFLECVQDMDHENMFWYRQDPGLGLRLIYFSYDVKMKEKGDIPEGYSVSREKKERFSLILESASTNQTSMYLCASSSSYRYRTEGNTGELFFGEGSRLTVL.

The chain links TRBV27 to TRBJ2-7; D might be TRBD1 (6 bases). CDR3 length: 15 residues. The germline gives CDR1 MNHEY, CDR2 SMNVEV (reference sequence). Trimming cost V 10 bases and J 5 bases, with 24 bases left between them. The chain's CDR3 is CATSPLLRGSNEQYF. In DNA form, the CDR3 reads TGTGCCACCTCCCCACTACTCAGGGGTTCCAACGAGCAGTACTTC.

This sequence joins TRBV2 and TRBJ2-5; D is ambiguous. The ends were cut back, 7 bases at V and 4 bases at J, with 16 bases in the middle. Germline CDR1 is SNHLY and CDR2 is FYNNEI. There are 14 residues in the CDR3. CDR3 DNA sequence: TGTGCCAGCAAGAAGGGTCCCTCCCGAGAGACCCAGTACTTC. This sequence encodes CASKKGPSRETQYF.

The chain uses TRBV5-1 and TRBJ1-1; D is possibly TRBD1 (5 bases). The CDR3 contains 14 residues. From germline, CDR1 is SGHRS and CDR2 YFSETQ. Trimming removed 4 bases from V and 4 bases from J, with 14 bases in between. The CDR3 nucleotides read TGCGCCAGCAGCGGTCAAACGGGGGGCACTGAAGCTTTCTTT. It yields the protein CASSGQTGGTEAFF.

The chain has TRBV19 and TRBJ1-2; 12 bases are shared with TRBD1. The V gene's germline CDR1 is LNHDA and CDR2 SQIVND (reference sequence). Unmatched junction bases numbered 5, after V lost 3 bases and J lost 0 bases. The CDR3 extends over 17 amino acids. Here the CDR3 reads CASSISGTGGPNYGYTF. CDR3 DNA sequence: TGTGCCAGTAGTATTTCCGGGACAGGGGGCCCTAACTATGGCTACACCTTC.